Sequencing of this T cell receptor beta chain was carried out in a study of post-analysis software for immune sequencing data. Whole-study context: The study covered relapsing-remitting, secondary progressive and progressive-relapsing courses of multiple sclerosis. Whole-study results and caveats: Several TRBV segments were more frequent in patients than controls; TRBV5-6, TRBV5-1 and TRBV20-1 belonged to this group. Co-batched samples clustered tightly together by F measure. Significantly decreased normalized Chao1 diversity was recorded for multiple sclerosis patients relative to controls.

Sequencing libraries made from TCR beta cDNA carried unique molecular identifiers. Input of roughly 0.9 to 11 million T cells yielded 500,000 to 550,000 cDNA molecules. One entry per CDR3 protein results from TCRdb running MiXCR on the PCR reads. The top ten clones hold 1.5% to 2% of a sample with roughly 620,000 distinct CDR3 sequences, roughly 45% of them seen once. This CDR3 has 13 residues. CDR1 is SGHNT, CDR2 YENEEA, per germline. The ends were cut back, 11 bases at V and 3 bases at J, with 14 bases in the middle. As concerns this clonotype: Its antigen is undetermined.

Sequencing used blood. The V call is TRBV11-3, the J call TRBJ2-1; perhaps TRBD2 as D (6 bases). This clonotype originated in a girl aged 10-17 years with multiple sclerosis. The CDR3 region is CACGGTLYNEQFF. The CDR3 bases are TGTGCCTGCGGCGGGACGCTCTACAATGAGCAGTTCTTC. The full variable domain, its missing parts supplied by reference TRBV11-3 and TRBJ2-1, is EAGVVQSPRYKIIEKKQPVAFWCNPISGHNTLYWYLQNLGQGPELLIRYENEEAVDDSQLPKDRFSAERLKGVDSTLKIQPAELGDSAVYLCACGGTLYNEQFFGPGTRLTVL.